This is a list of T cell receptor beta chains from one sample in a study of blood T cell repertoires in COVID-19. Assay used: immunoSEQ multiplex PCR; TCRdb lists only in-frame clones, some missing. The sample has 200,000 to 250,000 clones, roughly 89% seen once. The sequencing sample was made of peripheral blood. The receptor source for this set is a man aged 55 to 70 who had recovered from COVID-19. Both conserved end residues are part of each CDR3. Each record gives: V gene, J gene, clone size, D gene, CDR3 DNA, CDR3 protein. D genes are given only for firm matches. A row's size may be missing; if present it is once, few, many or a size class.

V: TRBV5-5
J: TRBJ1-1
size: .
D: .
DNA: TGTGCCAGCAGCTTGGGGGGCCTCTATGAAGCTTTCTTT
CDR3: CASSLGGLYEAFF

V: TRBV7-2
J: TRBJ2-7
size: .
D: .
DNA: TGTGCCAGCAGCCCTGCCGGGACACCCACCTACGAGCAGTACTTC
CDR3: CASSPAGTPTYEQYF

V: TRBV27
J: TRBJ2-3
size: .
D: .
DNA: TGTGCCAGCAGTTTATCTCGGACAGATACGCAGTATTTT
CDR3: CASSLSRTDTQYF

V: TRBV18
J: TRBJ2-7
size: .
D: .
DNA: TGTGCCAGCTCACCATTGACAGGTCCCTACGAGCAGTACTTC
CDR3: CASSPLTGPYEQYF

V: TRBV5-1
J: TRBJ2-3
size: .
D: .
DNA: TGCGCCAGCAGCTCGTTAGCGGCCTGGGGCACAGATACGCAGTATTTT
CDR3: CASSSLAAWGTDTQYF

V: TRBV7-2
J: TRBJ2-7
size: .
D: .
DNA: TGTGCCAGCAGCTCCGGTCGGGGGAGTAGTTTGGAGCAGTACTTC
CDR3: CASSSGRGSSLEQYF

V: TRBV30
J: TRBJ2-7
size: .
D: .
DNA: TGTGCCTGGGCCCAGCGTCGGGACTACGAGCAGTACTTC
CDR3: CAWAQRRDYEQYF

V: TRBV10-3
J: TRBJ1-5
size: .
D: .
DNA: TGTGCCATCAGTGAGACTTGGGGGGGCAATCAGCCCCAGCATTTT
CDR3: CAISETWGGNQPQHF

V: TRBV2
J: TRBJ2-1
size: .
D: TRBD2
DNA: TGTGCCAGCAGTTATTCGACTAGCGGGAGGGGTTTCTTC
CDR3: CASSYSTSGRGFF

V: TRBV28
J: TRBJ1-5
size: .
D: .
DNA: TGTGCCAGCCAGAGTGGGGGAGGGACTCAGCCCCAGCATTTT
CDR3: CASQSGGGTQPQHF

V: TRBV27
J: TRBJ2-7
size: .
D: TRBD1
DNA: TGTGCCAGCAGCTGGGACAGGGGCTACGAGCAGTACTTC
CDR3: CASSWDRGYEQYF

V: TRBV5-1
J: TRBJ1-1
size: few
D: .
DNA: TGCGCCAGCACCGCAAAGGGGCGTCGGGCCTGGGACACTGAAGCTTTCTTT
CDR3: CASTAKGRRAWDTEAFF

V: TRBV7-9
J: TRBJ1-2
size: .
D: .
DNA: TGTGCCAGCAGCTCGACAGGCAACTATGGCTACACCTTC
CDR3: CASSSTGNYGYTF

V: TRBV18
J: TRBJ1-1
size: .
D: .
DNA: TGTGCCAGCTCAACAACTAATCCAGACACTGAAGCTTTCTTT
CDR3: CASSTTNPDTEAFF

V: TRBV5-5
J: TRBJ2-5
size: .
D: TRBD2
DNA: TGTGCCAGCAGCTTGCTTGCGGGAGGGGAGACCCAGTACTTC
CDR3: CASSLLAGGETQYF

V: TRBV2
J: TRBJ2-7
size: .
D: TRBD1
DNA: TGTGCCAGTCTCCGGGACAGAGCCTACGCGCAGTACTTC
CDR3: CASLRDRAYAQYF

V: TRBV5-4
J: TRBJ2-5
size: .
D: TRBD1
DNA: TGTGCCAGCAGCGTCGGACAGGGGCAAGAGACCCAGTACTTC
CDR3: CASSVGQGQETQYF

V: TRBV14
J: TRBJ2-2
size: .
D: .
DNA: TGTGCCAGTAGCAGGGACACATACACCGGGGAGCTGTTTTTT
CDR3: CASSRDTYTGELFF

V: TRBV19
J: TRBJ1-5
size: .
D: .
DNA: TGTGCCAGCAATAGCGGGACGGCCTCCAATCAGCCCCAGCATTTT
CDR3: CASNSGTASNQPQHF

V: TRBV7-2
J: TRBJ2-7
size: .
D: TRBD2
DNA: TGTGCCAGCAGCCGGACTAGCGGGAGTTTATGGGAGCAGTACTTC
CDR3: CASSRTSGSLWEQYF

V: TRBV10-3
J: TRBJ2-1
size: .
D: TRBD1
DNA: TGTGCCATCAGTGAGCGGACAGGGGGAGATGAGCAGTTCTTC
CDR3: CAISERTGGDEQFF

V: TRBV4-3
J: TRBJ2-3
size: .
D: TRBD2
DNA: TGCGCCAGCAGCGAGCGAGGGGCTAGCGGGTTAACAGATACGCAGTATTTT
CDR3: CASSERGASGLTDTQYF